These 16 T cell receptor beta chains came from one sample sequenced in a study of T cell repertoires in cytomegalovirus infection. In TCRdb, the reads were re-called with MiXCR into one record per CDR3 protein. The sample includes about 680,000 distinct CDR3 sequences, 24% of them seen just once. The sample consisted of CD8+ T cells from PBMCs. The receptors shown here come from a human donor in good health (CMV status not recorded). Some clones in this sample may be carry-over from other donors' samples.

This clonotype was counted at least ten times. The gene calls are TRBV7-8 and TRBJ2-7, with unresolved D. Germline V gives CDR1 SGHVS, CDR2 FQNEAQ. This CDR3 region has 12 residues. Trimming removed 5 bases at V and 9 bases at J, with 14 bases between. The CDR3 DNA follows: TGTGCCAGCAGCCCGGACCTAACAAGGCAGTACTTC. It specifies CASSPDLTRQYF. The variable domain in full, completed from reference TRBV7-8 and TRBJ2-7, reads GAGVSQSPRYKVAKRGQDVALRCDPISGHVSLFWYQQALGQGPEFLTYFQNEAQLDKSGLPSDRFFAERPEGSVSTLKIQRTQQEDSAVYLCASSPDLTRQYFGPGTRLTVT.

The sample holds a few counts of this clonotype. The chain links TRBV7-2 to TRBJ1-2; D call uncertain. CDR1 is SGHTA, CDR2 FQGNSA, per germline. The CDR3 loop spans 10 amino acids. V lost 10 bases and J 3 bases, leaving 6 bases between the germline ends. In DNA, the CDR3 is TGTGCCACGGCGGACTATGGCTACACCTTC. Translating it yields CATADYGYTF.

The chain recombines TRBV19 with TRBJ2-7; D ambiguous. Germline V gene lookup returns CDR1 LNHDA and CDR2 SQIVND (reference sequence). The CDR3 runs to 15 residues. Trimming pared 0 bases from V and 0 bases from J, leaving 9 bases between. CDR3 bases: TGTGCCAGTAGTATAGATCCAGGAACCTCCTACGAGCAGTACTTC. Amino acids: CASSIDPGTSYEQYF.

The chain combines TRBV28 with TRBJ2-1, with D possibly called TRBD1 or TRBD2 (7 bases each). Trimming stripped 0 bases from V and 8 bases from J, with 17 bases between. Looked up from germline, CDR1 is MDHEN and CDR2 is SYDVKM. This CDR3 contains 16 residues. This CDR3 is CASSLWGGQGVDEQFF. The CDR3 DNA follows: TGTGCCAGCAGTTTATGGGGGGGGCAGGGGGTCGATGAGCAGTTCTTC.

This rearrangement joins TRBV2 to TRBJ1-1; D perhaps matches TRBD1 (6 bases). Germline CDR1 reads SNHLY; CDR2 reads FYNNEI. Trimming pared 2 bases from V and 1 base from J, leaving 17 bases between. The CDR3 consists of 17 residues. The CDR3: CASSEYPDSEWNTEAFF. The CDR3 DNA sequence: TGTGCCAGCAGTGAATACCCGGACAGTGAATGGAACACTGAAGCTTTCTTT.

The rearrangement joins TRBV19 to TRBJ1-1, with D unresolved. This CDR3 contains 16 residues. CDR1 LNHDA and CDR2 SQIVND come from the germline V gene (reference sequence). The V end was cut by 4 bases, the J end by 3 bases, with 18 bases between. CDR3 amino acids: CASSTRRHRGDTEAFF. CDR3 bases: TGTGCCAGTAGTACCCGTCGACACCGAGGAGACACTGAAGCTTTCTTT.

Details on this clonotype: The junction differs from germline at one of its ends, possibly a read error. The CDR3 bases are TGTGTCAGCAGTTCACTGGGACTAGCGGGGGGGTCCTACAATGAGCAGTTCTTC. Amino acid sequence: CVSSSLGLAGGSYNEQFF. The V and J genes are TRBV28 and TRBJ2-1; 16 nucleotides line up with TRBD2. Germline V lookup: CDR1 MDHEN, CDR2 SYDVKM. The CDR3 loop spans 18 amino acids.

The chain combines TRBV12-3 or TRBV12-4 with TRBJ2-1; TRBD1 aligns across 7 bases. The CDR3 has 13 residues. V shed 10 bases, J shed 5 bases, and the junction held 8 bases outside the gene matches. For the CDR3, the DNA is TGTGCCATTGACAGGGACCCGGACAATGAGCAGTTCTTC. Translated: CAIDRDPDNEQFF.

This clonotype was found a few times. The J gene is TRBJ1-2, the V gene TRBV14, with 9 bases identical to TRBD1. V gave up 0 bases and J gave up 8 bases; unmatched junction bases: 7. The CDR3 extends over 15 amino acids. Looked up from germline, CDR1 is SGHDN and CDR2 is FVKESK. The CDR3 is CASSQDHRGPAGYTF. For the CDR3, the DNA is TGTGCCAGCAGCCAAGATCACAGGGGGCCGGCAGGCTACACCTTC.

This clonotype was observed a handful of times. This chain uses TRBV4-1 with TRBJ2-2; D remains unclear. Germline CDR1 reads MGHRA; CDR2 reads YSYEKL. This CDR3 contains 16 residues. Trimming left V 0 bases short and J 2 bases short, with 10 bases between. CDR3 region: CASSQELATNTGELFF. In DNA, the CDR3 is TGCGCCAGCAGCCAAGAGTTGGCCACCAACACCGGGGAGCTGTTTTTT.

This clonotype was recorded many times. The chain has TRBV7-6 and TRBJ2-1; a weak D match, TRBD2 (6 bases). V shed 5 bases and J shed 6 bases, with 11 bases lying between them. Germline V CDR1 and CDR2: SGHVS, FNYEAQ. This CDR3 contains 13 residues. This chain's CDR3 is CASSTRLGNEQFF. In nucleotides, the CDR3 is TGTGCCAGCAGCACCCGACTAGGCAATGAGCAGTTCTTC.

Many counts were recorded for this clonotype. The CDR3 DNA reads TGTGCCAGCAGCTTAACCCTCAGGGGCCCTATGAACACTGAAGCTTTCTTT. It translates to CASSLTLRGPMNTEAFF. The chain uses TRBV7-3 and TRBJ1-1, with D possibly being TRBD1 (6 bases). Germline CDR1 and CDR2: SGHTA and FQGTGA. V lost 0 bases and J lost 0, with 14 bases in between. The CDR3 is 17 amino acids.

This clonotype has at least ten counts. The genes are TRBV7-2 and TRBJ1-3; no reliable D call. Germline CDR1 reads SGHTA; CDR2 reads FQGNSA. The CDR3 is 13 residues long. The V gene lost 4 bases and the J gene lost 3 bases, with 7 bases spanning the gap. The CDR3 reads CASSWVDGNTIYF. The CDR3 DNA is TGTGCCAGCAGCTGGGTGGATGGAAACACCATATATTTT. Full variable domain (remainder filled in from reference TRBV7-2 and TRBJ1-3): GAGVSQSPSNKVTEKGKDVELRCDPISGHTALYWYRQSLGQGLEFLIYFQGNSAPDKSGLPSDRFSAERTGGSVSTLTIQRTQQEDSAVYLCASSWVDGNTIYFGEGSWLTVV.

This clonotype was found a few times. V usage is TRBV12-3 or TRBV12-4 and J usage is TRBJ2-2; D is perhaps TRBD1 or TRBD2 (7 bases each). This CDR3 is 19 amino acids long. The V gene lost 4 bases and the J gene lost 0 bases, with 21 bases spanning the gap. The CDR3 sequence is CASSSYPRAGQPNTGELFF. In DNA, the CDR3 is TGTGCCAGCAGTTCGTACCCCAGAGCGGGACAGCCGAACACCGGGGAGCTGTTTTTT.

The V and J genes are TRBV12-5 and TRBJ2-1; 8 bases map to TRBD1. CDR3 length: 16 amino acids. Germline CDR1 LGHNT, CDR2 FRNRAP. The V segment lost 5 bases and the J segment 8 bases; nucleotides outside the gene matches: 14. As DNA, the CDR3 is TGTGCTAGTGGTCCCGCCGACAGGGGAAGTTTGGATGAGCAGTTCTTC. Its translation: CASGPADRGSLDEQFF.

This clonotype was counted a few times. The chain combines TRBV15 with TRBJ2-4; 7 positions match TRBD2. The CDR3 covers 17 residues. Per the germline V gene, CDR1 is LNHNV and CDR2 is YYDKDF (reference sequence). The V segment lost 6 bases and the J segment 1 base; nucleotides outside the gene matches: 12. CDR3 nucleotides: TGTGCCACCAGTATAAGCGGGACCCTTTCTGCCAAAAACATTCAGTACTTC. Translating gives CATSISGTLSAKNIQYF.